Presented here are 30 T cell receptor beta chains from one specimen sequenced in a study of immune evolution from preneoplasia to lung adenocarcinoma. Repertoires were generated with immunoSEQ multiplex PCR, while TCRdb's copy carries only in-frame clones and drops some. Of tens of thousands of clones in the sample, 74% were seen once. The specimen was FFPE invasive lung adenocarcinoma tissue. The receptor set was obtained from a person aged 55 to 70 with lung adenocarcinoma.

The rearrangement joins TRBV5-1 to TRBJ1-1; no clear D gene. Germline V gene sequence: CDR1 SGHRS, CDR2 YFSETQ. The CDR3 sequence is 13 residues long. V was shortened by 2 bases and J by 2 bases, with 7 bases between the two germline ends. The CDR3 DNA is TGCGCCAGCAGCTTTTCGGAAAACACTGAAGCTTTCTTT. It specifies CASSFSENTEAFF.

About this clone itself: This specimen includes other DNA sequences encoding the same CDR3. The chain combines TRBV9 with TRBJ2-5; D gene ambiguous. From germline, CDR1 is SGDLS and CDR2 YYNGEE. The length of the CDR3 is 13 residues. Trimming left V 0 bases short and J 3 bases short, with 6 bases between. Here the CDR3 reads CASSVAGEETQYF. Written as DNA, the CDR3 is TGTGCCAGCAGCGTAGCTGGGGAAGAGACCCAGTACTTC.

The V gene is TRBV7-2, the J gene TRBJ1-1; D is unresolved. Deletions cut 2 bases from V and 2 bases from J, with 12 bases between. CDR3 length equals 15 residues. Germline lookup yields CDR1 SGHTA and CDR2 FQGNSA. DNA for the CDR3: TGTGCCAGCAGCTTATCCGGCAGGCTCAACACTGAAGCTTTCTTT. Translating gives CASSLSGRLNTEAFF.

This clone appeared a single time. V usage is TRBV5-1 and J usage is TRBJ2-5, with D tentatively TRBD2 (5 bases). Looked up from germline, CDR1 is SGHRS and CDR2 is YFSETQ. Trimming left V 0 bases short and J 2 bases short, with 17 bases between. The CDR3 spans 17 residues. The CDR3 here is CASSLAGWGAAQETQYF. CDR3 bases: TGCGCCAGCAGCTTGGCGGGTTGGGGAGCGGCACAAGAGACCCAGTACTTC.

To note about this clone: The junction shows a germline mismatch at one end, possibly a read error. The rearrangement links TRBV7-7 to TRBJ2-5; possible D gene TRBD1, 6 bases. CDR1 and CDR2 (germline): SSHAT, FNYEAQ (reference sequence). The CDR3 extends over 15 amino acids. The CDR3 protein is CASSFNFGGEETQYF. In DNA, the CDR3 is TGTGCTAGCAGCTTCAATTTTGGGGGCGAAGAGACCCAGTACTTC.

The chain combines TRBV15 with TRBJ1-1; D is unclear. CDR1 and CDR2 (germline): LNHNV, YYDKDF (reference sequence). CDR3 length equals 14 residues. Trimming stripped 1 base from V and 1 base from J, with 7 bases between. DNA for the CDR3: TGTGCCACCAGCAGAGGAAGAGCGAACACTGAAGCTTTCTTT. It translates to CATSRGRANTEAFF.

V gene TRBV19 combines with J gene TRBJ2-7; 13 bases align to TRBD2. The V segment lost 5 bases and the J segment 3 bases; nucleotides outside the gene matches: 16. The CDR3 runs to 19 residues. CDR1 and CDR2 from the germline V gene are LNHDA and SQIVND (reference sequence). For the CDR3, the DNA is TGTGCCAGTAGTCTAAAACCGGGTCTTGGGACTAGCGGGAACTACGAGCAGTACTTC. Its protein product is CASSLKPGLGTSGNYEQYF.

CDR3 coding DNA: TGTGCCAGCACAACCCAGGGGGCAAGCACAGATACGCAGTATTTT. Its protein product is CASTTQGASTDTQYF. The chain is built from TRBV28 and TRBJ2-3; 8 nucleotides agree with TRBD1. This CDR3 spans 15 amino acids. Germline trimming cut 7 bases from V and 0 bases from J; bases unmatched to any gene: 6. In germline, CDR1 is MDHEN, CDR2 SYDVKM.

V gene TRBV28 combines with J gene TRBJ2-7, with D perhaps TRBD1 or TRBD2 (5 bases each). The V end was cut by 4 bases, the J end by 0 bases, with 7 bases between. This CDR3 spans 13 amino acids. CDR1 and CDR2 from the germline V gene are MDHEN and SYDVKM. The CDR3 sequence: CASSSGTSYEQYF. CDR3 nucleotides: TGTGCCAGCAGTTCCGGGACCTCCTACGAGCAGTACTTC. The full variable domain, rest sourced from reference TRBV28 and TRBJ2-7, is DVKVTQSSRYLVKRTGEKVFLECVQDMDHENMFWYRQDPGLGLRLIYFSYDVKMKEKGDIPEGYSVSREKKERFSLILESASTNQTSMYLCASSSGTSYEQYFGPGTRLTVT.

This chain uses TRBV9 with TRBJ2-7; either TRBD1 or TRBD2 may fit D (5 bases each). The V and J ends lost 0 bases and 7 bases respectively, with 14 bases between them. The CDR3 runs 14 residues. Germline V gene data show CDR1 as SGDLS and CDR2 as YYNGEE. CDR3 sequence (DNA): TGTGCCAGCAGCGTAGCGGTTTTTGGGGGAGAGCAGTACTTC. Translating gives CASSVAVFGGEQYF.

The rearrangement joins TRBV28 to TRBJ2-1; 8 bases map to TRBD2. V shed 5 bases and J 7 bases; nucleotides not matched to a gene: 7. Germline CDR1 and CDR2: MDHEN and SYDVKM. The CDR3 runs 14 residues. CDR3 DNA sequence: TGTGCCAGCAGTCCCTCGGGACTAGAAAATGAGCAGTTCTTC. Its translation is CASSPSGLENEQFF.

The chain employs TRBV29-1 and TRBJ1-2, with a weak D call TRBD1 (5 bases). CDR1 and CDR2 (germline): SQVTM, ANQGSEA. The CDR3 runs 12 residues. Trimming took 8 bases from V and 4 from J, leaving 14 bases between them. CDR3 nucleotide sequence: TGCAGCCATTGGTCCGGGGGCTATGGCTACACCTTC. It translates to CSHWSGGYGYTF.

This clone was seen a few times. The V and J genes are TRBV29-1 and TRBJ2-1; 11 nucleotides match TRBD2. Germline V gives CDR1 SQVTM, CDR2 ANQGSEA. This CDR3 spans 14 amino acids. V trimming: 3 bases; J trimming: 4 bases; junction bases outside the gene matches: 2. For the CDR3, the DNA is TGCAGCGTTGATGGGACTAGCGGATACAATGAGCAGTTCTTC. It translates to CSVDGTSGYNEQFF.

V usage is TRBV29-1 and J usage is TRBJ1-5; D is possibly TRBD1 (5 bases). Trimming left V 8 bases short and J 4 bases short, with 12 bases between. CDR3 length: 12 amino acids. Per germline, CDR1 SQVTM and CDR2 ANQGSEA. This CDR3 is CSIRQPNQPQHF. In DNA, the CDR3 is TGCAGCATTCGACAGCCTAATCAGCCCCAGCATTTT. Drawing the rest from reference TRBV29-1 and TRBJ1-5, the complete variable domain is SAVISQKPSRDICQRGTSLTIQCQVDSQVTMMFWYRQQPGQSLTLIATANQGSEATYESGFVIDKFPISRPNLTFSTLTVSNMSPEDSSIYLCSIRQPNQPQHFGDGTRLSIL.

The CDR3 DNA follows: TGTGCCAGCACCTCGGGGGGCACTGAAGCTTTCTTT. This encodes CASTSGGTEAFF. The chain combines TRBV2 with TRBJ1-1; possibly TRBD1 for D (5 bases). The CDR3 is 12 residues long. Trimming left V 7 bases short and J 4 bases short, with 10 bases between. The germline V gene encodes CDR1 SNHLY and CDR2 FYNNEI.

CDR3 in amino acids: CAISQPGQPSTDTQYF. CDR3 DNA sequence: TGTGCCATCAGTCAACCGGGACAGCCTAGCACAGATACGCAGTATTTT. The chain couples TRBV10-3 to TRBJ2-3, with 7 positions matching TRBD1. J gave up 0 bases and V 5 bases, and 8 bases lay outside the gene matches. Germline CDR1 ENHRY, CDR2 SYGVKD. The CDR3 loop spans 16 amino acids.

This clone occurred once. The chain combines TRBV2 with TRBJ2-3; D may match TRBD1 or TRBD2 (6 bases each). CDR1 and CDR2 from the germline V gene are SNHLY and FYNNEI. With 6 bases removed from V and 0 bases from J, the gap between germline ends came to 13 bases. This CDR3 region has 15 residues. In nucleotides, the CDR3 is TGTGCCAGCAGATCGGGGGCTGCTAGCACAGATACGCAGTATTTT. As protein: CASRSGAASTDTQYF.

The rearrangement joins TRBV19 to TRBJ1-3, with D tentatively TRBD1 (5 bases). The CDR3 has 12 amino acids. Trimming removed 8 bases from V and 4 bases from J, with 9 bases in between. The germline V gene encodes CDR1 LNHDA and CDR2 SQIVND (reference sequence). The CDR3 DNA reads as TGTGCCAGTGGGGACCGCGGAAACACCATATATTTT. Protein: CASGDRGNTIYF.

This chain links TRBV7-2 with TRBJ1-2; no clear D. Germline lookup yields CDR1 SGHTA and CDR2 FQGNSA. The CDR3 sequence is 12 residues long. Trimming shortened V by 2 bases and J by 7 bases, and 8 bases separated the two germline ends. CDR3 protein: CASSLQAGGYTF. CDR3 in DNA: TGTGCCAGCAGCTTACAGGCTGGTGGCTACACCTTC.

The chain uses TRBV7-2 and TRBJ2-1; D is perhaps TRBD2 (8 bases). Per the germline V gene, CDR1 is SGHTA and CDR2 is FQGNSA. V lost 5 bases to trimming and J lost 0 bases, with 17 bases between them. CDR3 size: 17 residues. CDR3 amino acids: CASSARGLAGSYNEQFF. For the CDR3, the DNA is TGTGCCAGCAGCGCGAGGGGGCTAGCGGGCTCCTACAATGAGCAGTTCTTC.

Comments on this clone: Different DNA sequences within this sample yield the same CDR3. J is TRBJ2-7 and V is TRBV19, with 11 bases identical to TRBD1. The J segment lost 3 bases and the V segment lost 5 bases, leaving 6 bases of the junction unmatched. The CDR3 extends over 15 amino acids. Germline CDR1 is LNHDA and CDR2 is SQIVND (reference sequence). CDR3: CASSSSGTGGYEQYF. For the CDR3, the DNA is TGTGCCAGTAGTTCATCCGGGACAGGGGGCTACGAGCAGTACTTC.

The table lists this clone with a count of one. At one end, the junction sequence differs from germline, possibly due to a read error. CDR3 residues: CASSSPGGRSNNEQFF. The CDR3, as DNA: TGTGCCAGCAGTTCCCCCGGAGGGCGCTCCAACAATGAGCAGTTCTTC. The chain couples TRBV28 to TRBJ2-1, with D perhaps matching TRBD2 (6 bases). The CDR3 totals 16 residues. The germline V gene encodes CDR1 MDHEN and CDR2 SYDVKM. Full variable domain (missing parts from reference TRBV28 and TRBJ2-1): DVKVTQSSRYLVKRTGEKVFLECVQDMDHENMFWYRQDPGLGLRLIYFSYDVKMKEKGDIPEGYSVSREKKERFSLILESASTNQTSMYLCASSSPGGRSNNEQFFGPGTRLTVL.

The rearrangement joins TRBV10-2 to TRBJ2-7; 7 positions agree with TRBD1. CDR3 length: 20 amino acids. Germline CDR1 reads WSHSY; CDR2 reads SAAADI. The junction had 22 bases not matched to a gene; V was cut back by 2 bases and J by 3 bases. The CDR3 protein is CASSEIRLKTGQWTNYEQYF. As DNA, the CDR3 is TGCGCCAGCAGTGAGATCCGGTTGAAGACAGGGCAATGGACAAACTACGAGCAGTACTTC.

The J gene is TRBJ2-2, the V gene TRBV14; no clear D gene. The CDR3 is 15 residues long. Germline CDR1 and CDR2: SGHDN and FVKESK. Trimming stripped 4 bases from V and 1 base from J, with 10 bases between. The CDR3 region is CASSLLGGNTGELFF. DNA for the CDR3: TGTGCCAGCAGCCTTCTCGGCGGGAACACCGGGGAGCTGTTTTTT.

The chain recombines TRBV19 with TRBJ1-1, with a possible D match to TRBD1 (6 bases). Trimming removed 6 bases from V and 0 bases from J, with 26 bases in between. This CDR3 is 19 amino acids long. The germline CDR1 and CDR2 sequences are LNHDA and SQIVND (reference sequence). CDR3 sequence reads: CASSNDRFVGGKVNTEAFF. Written as DNA, the CDR3 is TGTGCCAGTAGCAATGACAGGTTTGTGGGGGGGAAGGTGAACACTGAAGCTTTCTTT.

The V call is TRBV10-1, the J call TRBJ2-7, with TRBD2 identical over 7 bases. Looked up from germline, CDR1 is WNHNN and CDR2 is SYGVQD (reference sequence). Trimming removed 6 bases from V and 6 bases from J; junction bases left unmatched: 8. CDR3 size: 13 residues. The chain's CDR3 is CASSGRRGGEQYF. The CDR3 nucleotides read TGCGCCAGCAGCGGGAGGAGGGGAGGCGAGCAGTACTTC.

This clone was detected only a few times. This sequence joins TRBV6-6 and TRBJ2-7, with TRBD2 matching 7 bases. Germline CDR1 MNHNY, CDR2 SVGAGI (reference sequence). V was clipped by 5 bases and J by 7 bases; unmatched bases: 17. CDR3 length: 16 residues. The CDR3 loop reads CASSARGGRNPGEQYF. CDR3 DNA sequence: TGTGCCAGCAGTGCCCGAGGCGGGAGAAATCCGGGGGAGCAGTACTTC.

This clone was seen a handful of times. The chain combines TRBV10-3 with TRBJ2-3, with D maybe TRBD2 (6 bases). This CDR3 region has 15 residues. Germline assignment: CDR1 ENHRY and CDR2 SYGVKD. V lost 6 bases, J lost 0 bases, and 13 bases lay in between. The CDR3 is CAIRRDSTSTDTQYF. The CDR3 region has the DNA TGTGCCATCAGGCGGGACTCGACTAGCACAGATACGCAGTATTTT.

This clone was counted a few times. This chain connects TRBV14 to TRBJ1-1; 10 nucleotides match TRBD1. This CDR3 contains 17 residues. V lost 4 bases to trimming and J lost 3 bases; unmatched junction nucleotides: 11. From germline, CDR1 is SGHDN and CDR2 FVKESK. The CDR3 protein is CASSPLGGDRGHTEAFF. The DNA for the CDR3 is TGTGCCAGCAGCCCCCTAGGGGGGGACAGGGGACACACTGAAGCTTTCTTT.

The V and J genes are TRBV28 and TRBJ2-1; 14 bases are shared with TRBD2. The CDR3 contains 16 residues. Germline V gene data show CDR1 as MDHEN and CDR2 as SYDVKM. V lost 8 bases and J lost 7; bases outside the gene matches: 10. For the CDR3, the DNA is TGTGCCAGCCCCCCAGCCGGGACTAGCGGGGGAAATGAGCAGTTCTTC. This encodes CASPPAGTSGGNEQFF.